This TCR beta chain came from a study of T cells in Graves' hyperthyroidism and ophthalmopathy. The overall study: It was at initial diagnosis, before any treatment, that peripheral blood was collected. Study results and caveats: Within blood appeared most thyroid clonotypes that had expanded above 0.001. Ophthalmopathy cases were set apart from stable hyperthyroidism by a 13 V-J model.

CDR3 length: 12 amino acids. Germline lookup yields CDR1 LGHDT and CDR2 YNNKEL (reference sequence). V lost 5 bases to trimming and J lost 9 bases, with 11 bases between them. For the diagnoses, clinical symptoms, serum thyroxine and TRAb, thyroid ultrasound and orbital computed tomography were used. RNA transcripts yielded amplified TCR beta CDR3 regions. The HTBI set primed first-round TCR CDR3 RT-PCR. TCRdb itself ran the multiplex PCR reads through MiXCR, one entry per CDR3 protein. The table lists about 400,000 distinct CDR3 sequences, about 15% of them singletons. Note on this clonotype: Its specificity is not known.

This clonotype was obtained from a woman younger than 45 with Graves' hyperthyroidism. The chain has TRBV3-1 and TRBJ2-1; D is ambiguous. The material sequenced was blood. CDR3 loop: CASSLYEGEQFF. In nucleotides, the CDR3 is TGTGCCAGCAGCTTGTATGAAGGTGAGCAGTTCTTC.